This T cell receptor beta chain was recorded in a study of cytomegalovirus exposure and HLA in healthy donors (dated by TCRdb to 2017 to 2019). As for the study more broadly: According to an earlier analysis of a few hundred of the donors, roughly 180 million T cells yielded roughly 110 million unique TCR beta sequences and 276 Gb of sequence data. Both class I and class II loci were covered by HLA typing, at four-digit resolution. In a later analysis, previously published TCR beta repertoires from 670 or so donors were re-analyzed and high-resolution HLA genotyping was added so that TCR occurrence patterns could be studied. A later genetic analysis took genome-wide SNP genotypes for about 55% of the 666 donors and used that subset as a discovery cohort. Alongside the repertoire data, information on donor age, sex, ethnicity and CMV serostatus was compiled. An earlier analysis of 450 to 750 of the donors used high-throughput TCR beta sequencing to judge whether each TCR beta V gene segment behaved as functional or pseudogenic. Of the approximately 400 genotyped donors, over 65% fell in the genetic ancestry cluster associated with self-reported Caucasian donors. The T cell repertoires of roughly 660 subjects were profiled by immunosequencing and related to cytomegalovirus serostatus. Around 330 gigabases of sequencing data and about 92 million unique TCR sequences made up an early release that covered around 640 HLA-typed donors. Every discovery cohort repertoire had been produced on one sequencing platform. Among 398 genotyped donors of the cohort, an average of roughly 240,000 unique TCR beta nucleotide sequences were sequenced per donor, roughly 20% of them non-productive. Typing coverage differed by locus: A, B, C, DRB1 and DQB1 were typed in roughly 620-630 donors, DQA1 in about 500, DPA1 in approximately 610, and DPB1 in about 450. Along with the approximately 650-subject first cohort, a separate validation cohort of 120 different subjects was used. To predict cytomegalovirus infection status, the study combined high-throughput TCR immunosequencing, statistical association of individual TCRs with disease status, and machine learning. Because of strong linkage in the cohort, four or five DR-DQ haplotypes were treated as single units for association and clustering. The aim of the study was to test whether cataloging public T cell receptors could identify signatures of past pathogen exposure. Rather than using new phenotypic data, the later analysis identified candidate immune exposures from TCR beta sequences and from how often those sequences occurred across donors.

CDR1 is given as SQVTM and CDR2 as ANQGSEA, both from the germline V gene. The CDR3 runs 13 amino acids, cysteine and phenylalanine included. CDR3 DNA is the only sequence kept; it has 39 bases, read in frame from the first base. V gives up 5 bases and J gives up 1 base, and the segment between their germline ends measures 9 bases. There are a few counts of this clone. There is no known antigen for this receptor. No base quality values were provided; no much bigger clone lies one nucleotide off. Library method: the immunoSEQ multiplex PCR assay. For the multiplex PCR, a mixture combining 60 forward primers for TCR Vbeta segments and 13 reverse primers for TCR Jbeta segments was used. A multiplex PCR assay on genomic DNA amplified the CDR3 region of rearranged TCR beta genes. Amplified TCR beta libraries were sequenced as 87-base-pair reads on the Illumina HiSeq System. Turning to the authors' computational methods: A later analysis counted around 72 million unique TCR beta chains across the 550 to 700 repertoires, and around 9.9 million of these chains were shared by at least two donors. Raw reads were error-corrected and collapsed into unique sequences with a nearest-neighbor algorithm that merged closely related sequences to remove PCR and sequencing errors. V, D and J gene segments were assigned by aligning CDR3 sequences to IMGT reference sequences. For a sequence to be retained, a match of at least six nucleotides was required to both a V gene segment and a J gene segment. A rearrangement was called productive if the CDR3 had no stop codons and remained in frame with V and J, and every other rearrangement was called non-productive. Following IMGT convention, CDR3 was defined as the stretch from the second conserved V-encoded cysteine up to the conserved J-encoded phenylalanine. In an earlier analysis of 500 to 650 of the donors, sequences lacking an unambiguous match to a single V gene segment were excluded. In an earlier analysis of roughly 600 of the donors, a V segment was called functional when productive rearrangements were above 56.7%, and segregating when the standard deviation between donors exceeded 5%. A statistical classification framework was developed to diagnose cytomegalovirus status using the catalog of TCR beta chain sequences. V and J gene assignment, in a later analysis, came from comparing TCR nucleotide sequences with IMGT/GENE-DB human TR gene sequences. Using the TCRdist pipeline, a later analysis assigned CDR3 sequences along with most-parsimonious VDJ recombination scenarios. In a later analysis, each TCR beta chain was defined by its CDR3 amino acid sequence together with its V-gene family, and reads without a unique V-gene family were excluded. In a later analysis, 450 to 600 highly shared, low-generation-probability nucleotide sequences were removed to address suspected cross-contamination and a sequencing artifact. A later analysis calculated a clonal expansion index for each public chain from normalized within-repertoire ranks of inferred template counts. A later analysis computed generation probabilities with a VDJ recombination model fitted to out-of-frame rearrangements, and checked the results against IGoR. In a later analysis, hypergeometric tests were used to score TCR-TCR, TCR-HLA and TCR-CMV co-occurrence, with a repertoire-size bias correction applied to TCR pairs. False discovery rates were estimated in a later analysis by permuting HLA or CMV assignments 20 times. A later analysis grouped co-occurring TCRs with DBSCAN, adding TCRdist sequence similarity when clustering within HLA-allele-positive subsets. Repertoires with fewer than 30,000 or more than 120,000 public chains, plus five repertoires with anomalous nucleotide sharing, were excluded from co-occurrence clustering. TCRdb re-hosts the immuneACCESS table, in-frame sequences only. Its copies lack some clones; in the studies checked, an unresolved V gene accounts for under half of them, and the cause for the rest is not known. The V and J calls and clone size are taken from that table; D and trimming were inferred from the DNA. Present in this sample are around 150,000 clones, 60% to 80% of which were seen just once. The ten largest clones add up to about 0.93% of the sample.

Summary of the overall study and its limitations: Across donors, most TCR sequences were observed very rarely, whereas some public TCRs were present in many individuals. When HLA alleles, especially DR and DQ, strongly co-occurred, TCR associations were difficult to assign to individual alleles. The classifier was reported to diagnose cytomegalovirus status with high specificity and sensitivity in both the original cohort and the validation cohort. Compared with the roughly 710-donor mean, donors in an Asian-associated ancestry cluster had fewer N-insertions in productive TCRs, according to a later genetic analysis. In a later analysis, HLA-associated TCR beta chains showed more clonal expansion and lower generation probabilities than non-associated chains that were equally common. Most CMV-associated TCR beta chains appeared to be HLA-restricted in a later analysis, and the HLA associations seemed to be driven largely by CMV exposure. The authors suggested that the approach could potentially be extended to other disease states and immunological phenotypes. A later analysis reported that several top co-occurrence clusters appeared linked to parvovirus B19, influenza, CMV and Epstein-Barr virus. In an earlier analysis of under 600 of the donors, most TCR beta V segments were observed in productive rearrangements about 87% or about 30% of the time, broadly matching IMGT annotations. Some IMGT-functional V segments, including TRBV6-2 and TRBV6-3, could not be distinguished by the 87-base-pair reads and were therefore excluded. Linkage disequilibrium might explain the correlated functional status among segregating V segments, but an unknown experimental factor could not be excluded. The study gave a list of under 200 TCR beta chains associated with cytomegalovirus. A further reported finding was that TCR beta sequences accurately predicted the HLA-A and HLA-B alleles for most subjects in the first cohort. A cluster of highly shared sequence variants was judged likely to represent a technical artifact of the sequencing pipeline. An association between a missense DCLRE1C variant and V-gene and J-gene trimming of TCR beta chains was found in a later genetic analysis and replicated in an independent cohort. Because counts were too low, seventeen rarely observed V segments, including chromosome 9 orphons, were left out of the earlier analysis of approximately 580 of the donors. A later analysis associated about 16,000 TCR beta sequences with specific HLA alleles at a false discovery rate of 0.05. According to a later analysis, TCR association rates differed among HLA loci, with DRB1 alleles showing the most associated TCRs and HLA-C alleles showing the fewest. Three of the identified cytomegalovirus-associated TCR beta chains were confirmed in vitro to be specific for cytomegalovirus antigens. For the cohort, immune exposure information was limited to CMV serostatus. The presence/absence analyses assumed that sequencing depth was roughly uniform across donors, and that assumption may not be true. The cohort was sequenced for TCR beta chains only, and without alpha or paired-chain data the features that could be detected were limited. Because HLA typing was unavailable for some donors at each locus, only the typed subset was used in association tests.

The cohort consisted of 650 to 700 healthy bone marrow donors. All cohort members were sampled while nominally healthy, although unrecorded immune exposures were likely present. The donor was CMV seropositive and belonged to the group of 250 to 350 seropositive cohort members. A peripheral blood sample was provided by each donor, and peripheral blood mononuclear cells were used for TCR beta sequencing. Genomic DNA was extracted from the blood cell samples with the Qiagen DNeasy Blood Extraction Kit. Sequenced input: PBMCs. The TCR comes from a woman aged 45-65 years in good health and CMV-seropositive. The chain joins TRBV29-1 to TRBJ1-5; TRBD1 could be the D gene, as 6 bases match. The CDR3 corresponds to CSVQQGSNQPQHF. The DNA reads TGCAGCGTTCAACAGGGAAGCAATCAGCCCCAGCATTTT.